The next 9 T cell receptor beta chains were all read from a single sample in a study of blood T cell repertoires in COVID-19. Profiling relied on immunoSEQ multiplex PCR, and the TCRdb table lists in-frame clones only, not all of them. The repertoire consists of about 250,000 clones, with approximately 88% occurring once and the leading ten covering 6% to 6.5%. What was sequenced was peripheral blood. These receptors originate from a woman aged 25 to 39 with COVID-19, enrolled during active disease.

The chain links TRBV30 to TRBJ2-2; no clear D. Trimming stripped 5 bases from V and 3 bases from J, with 10 bases between. The CDR3 covers 13 residues. The germline V gene encodes CDR1 GTSNPN and CDR2 SVGIG (reference sequence). The CDR3 sequence: CAWGELYTGELFF. The CDR3 bases are TGTGCCTGGGGCGAACTATACACCGGGGAGCTGTTTTTT.

The chain is built from TRBV27 and TRBJ2-5; 7 bases map to TRBD1. The V segment lost 2 bases and the J segment 2 bases; nucleotides outside the gene matches: 8. The germline V gene has CDR1 MNHEY and CDR2 SMNVEV (reference sequence). There are 16 residues in the CDR3. DNA of the CDR3: TGTGCCAGCAGTTTAAGGCCCGGGACAGCACAAGAGACCCAGTACTTC. Translated, it gives CASSLRPGTAQETQYF.

This clone was seen a single time. The chain recombines TRBV5-1 with TRBJ1-1; 11 bases are a match to TRBD1. Germline V gene sequence: CDR1 SGHRS, CDR2 YFSETQ. The CDR3 consists of 14 residues. V lost 2 bases, J lost 5 bases, and 2 bases stayed unmatched. CDR3 sequence: CASSFGTGGTEAFF. CDR3 DNA sequence: TGCGCCAGCAGCTTTGGGACAGGGGGTACTGAAGCTTTCTTT.

This clone appeared a single time. The chain uses TRBV4-3 and TRBJ1-2, with D perhaps matching TRBD1 (5 bases). Looked up from germline, CDR1 is LGHNA and CDR2 is YSLEER. Between the trimmed V and J ends, which lost 3 bases and 8 bases, there was a span of 10 bases. CDR3 length: 12 amino acids. The CDR3 DNA is TGCGCCAGCAGCCAGTCGGGGGGAGGCTACACCTTC. This codes for CASSQSGGGYTF.

This chain joins TRBV30 and TRBJ2-5, with unresolved D. Germline V gene lookup returns CDR1 GTSNPN and CDR2 SVGIG (reference sequence). The CDR3 is made up of 12 amino acids. V gave up 0 bases and J gave up 5 bases, with 7 bases separating them. CDR3 protein: CAWSVVGETQYF. The CDR3 DNA follows: TGTGCCTGGAGTGTAGTCGGGGAGACCCAGTACTTC.

The chain has TRBV7-8 and TRBJ1-1, with D maybe TRBD1 (6 bases). Germline lookup yields CDR1 SGHVS and CDR2 FQNEAQ. The CDR3 is made up of 16 amino acids. The ends were cut back, 0 bases at V and 4 bases at J, with 15 bases in the middle. CDR3 sequence (DNA): TGTGCCAGCAGCTTAGCTCATGGGGGCGGAGGCACTGAAGCTTTCTTT. It encodes CASSLAHGGGGTEAFF.

The V gene is TRBV7-2, the J gene TRBJ2-7, with D perhaps TRBD2 (5 bases). The germline gives CDR1 SGHTA, CDR2 FQGNSA. The CDR3 has 12 residues. Trimming removed 6 bases from V and 11 bases from J, with 17 bases in between. In nucleotides, the CDR3 is TGTGCCAGCAGACACCCCCCGTGGGAGAAGTACGTC. Amino acid sequence: CASRHPPWEKYV.

This clone has just a few counts. The V and J genes are TRBV18 and TRBJ1-3, with D possibly matching TRBD1 (5 bases). Trimming cost V 5 bases and J 1 base, with 9 bases left between them. The CDR3 consists of 14 residues. Germline V gene lookup returns CDR1 KGHSH and CDR2 LQKENI. This CDR3 reads CASSAAGSGNTIYF. The CDR3 DNA sequence: TGTGCCAGCTCAGCCGCAGGGTCTGGAAACACCATATATTTT.

This clone came up a few times. V and J are TRBV11-2 and TRBJ1-2; 8 bases match TRBD1. The CDR3 contains 12 residues. Germline V gives CDR1 SGHAT, CDR2 FQNNGV. Unmatched junction bases numbered 0, after V lost 5 bases and J lost 4 bases. The CDR3 protein is CASSGTGYGYTF. Here the CDR3 DNA reads TGTGCCAGCAGCGGGACAGGCTATGGCTACACCTTC.